The T cell receptor (beta chain) described here comes from a study of response to subunit inactivated influenza vaccine. Study results and caveats: Few new T cells, the authors suggested, are recruited by each seasonal influenza vaccination.

This CDR3 comprises 16 residues. Germline V gene data show CDR1 as LGHDT and CDR2 as YNNKEL (reference sequence). Trimming cost V 0 bases and J 7 bases, with 16 bases left between them. This clonotype turned up a few times. The target antigen is unknown. Each CDR3 protein gets one entry after TCRdb re-called the RT-PCR reads with MiXCR. The sample holds under 850,000 distinct CDR3 sequences, around a sixth seen once. The TCR comes from a man in his fifties or sixties who received an inactivated influenza vaccine. This chain uses TRBV3-1 with TRBJ1-3, with D hard to call. The specimen was PBMCs from blood, collected around 5 days after vaccination. In DNA, the CDR3 is TGTGCCAGCAGCCAAGATCACACGAGGCGGCCTAACACCATATATTTT. This codes for CASSQDHTRRPNTIYF.